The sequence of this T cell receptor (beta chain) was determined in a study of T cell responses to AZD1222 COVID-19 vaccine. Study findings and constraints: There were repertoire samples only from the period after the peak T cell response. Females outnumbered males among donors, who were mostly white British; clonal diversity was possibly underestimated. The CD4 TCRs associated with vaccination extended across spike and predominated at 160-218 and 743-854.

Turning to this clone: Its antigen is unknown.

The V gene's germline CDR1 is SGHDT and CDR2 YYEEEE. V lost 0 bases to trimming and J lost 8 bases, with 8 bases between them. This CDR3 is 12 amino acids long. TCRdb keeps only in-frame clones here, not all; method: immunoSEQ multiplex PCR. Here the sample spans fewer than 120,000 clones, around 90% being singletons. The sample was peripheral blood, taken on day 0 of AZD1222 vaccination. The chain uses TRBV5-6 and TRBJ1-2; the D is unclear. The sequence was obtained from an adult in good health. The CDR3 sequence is CASSLGQAGYTF. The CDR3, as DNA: TGTGCCAGCAGCTTGGGCCAGGCGGGCTACACCTTC.